A single sample gave rise to the 10 T cell receptor beta chains below, sequenced in a study of blood T cell repertoires in COVID-19. Produced via immunoSEQ multiplex PCR; TCRdb's table is partial and in-frame only. Of about 250,000 clones in the sample, approximately 84% are singletons; the top ten hold roughly 3.1%. The sample was PBMCs or T cells enriched from blood (not recorded which). The receptors originated from a man aged 50-60 years who had recovered from COVID-19.

V usage is TRBV12-3 or TRBV12-4 and J usage is TRBJ2-7; 9 bases map to TRBD1. This CDR3 spans 13 amino acids. V shed 5 bases and J 3 bases; nucleotides not matched to a gene: 2. This chain's CDR3 is CASSPGQGYEQYF. In nucleotides, the CDR3 is TGTGCCAGCAGTCCGGGACAGGGCTACGAGCAGTACTTC.

A single count supports this clone. This chain links TRBV5-4 with TRBJ1-2, with 7 bases identical to TRBD1. The CDR3 runs 15 residues. Germline CDR1 is SGHNT and CDR2 is YYREEE (reference sequence). V dropped 4 bases and J dropped 6; count of bases not matched to a gene: 12. The CDR3 reads CASSPKGGTDHGYTF. CDR3 sequence (DNA): TGTGCCAGCAGCCCCAAGGGCGGGACAGATCATGGCTACACCTTC.

The gene calls are TRBV19 and TRBJ2-7; 7 nucleotides agree with TRBD1. The CDR3 runs to 13 residues. V lost 6 bases and J lost 6; bases outside the gene matches: 8. Germline values: CDR1 LNHDA, CDR2 SQIVND (reference sequence). CDR3 DNA: TGTGCCAGTAGCACCCACAGGGGCTTCGAGCAGTACTTC. Translation gives CASSTHRGFEQYF.

The V and J genes are TRBV30 and TRBJ2-7; tentatively, D is TRBD1 (5 bases). Germline V CDR1 and CDR2: GTSNPN, SVGIG (reference sequence). This CDR3 spans 13 amino acids. V was clipped by 3 bases and J by 0 bases, with 9 bases between them. This chain's CDR3 is CAWRKGPSYEQYF. The CDR3 nucleotides are TGTGCCTGGAGAAAGGGGCCCTCCTACGAGCAGTACTTC. Using reference TRBV30 and TRBJ2-7 for the parts outside the CDR3, the full variable domain is SQTIHQWPATLVQPVGSPLSLECTVEGTSNPNLYWYRQAAGRGLQLLFYSVGIGQISSEVPQNLSASRPQDRQFILSSKKLLLSDSGFYLCAWRKGPSYEQYFGPGTRLTVT.

The chain couples TRBV7-8 to TRBJ2-1; TRBD2 matches 7 bases. J gave up 4 bases and V 1 base, and 4 bases lay outside the gene matches. The CDR3 is made up of 15 amino acids. Germline CDR1 reads SGHVS; CDR2 reads FQNEAQ. The CDR3 here is CASSLGGGMYNEQFF. In nucleotides, the CDR3 is TGTGCCAGCAGCTTAGGGGGGGGGATGTACAATGAGCAGTTCTTC.

The genes are TRBV18 and TRBJ1-4; D is possibly TRBD1 (6 bases). The CDR3 covers 16 residues. Germline values: CDR1 KGHSH, CDR2 LQKENI. The germline V and J ends were trimmed by 3 bases and 7 bases, with 18 bases remaining between them. The CDR3 sequence: CASSPPAGGASEKLFF. The DNA of the CDR3 is TGTGCCAGCTCACCCCCCGCGGGGGGCGCGAGTGAAAAACTGTTTTTT.

This rearrangement joins TRBV3-1 (or the pseudogene TRBV3-2) to TRBJ2-5; D may be TRBD1 (6 bases). The CDR3 contains 16 residues. Germline values: CDR1 LGHDT, CDR2 YNNKEL (reference sequence). The V and J ends lost 1 base and 0 bases respectively, with 12 bases between them. CDR3 protein: CASSQVGTLYQETQYF. DNA for the CDR3: TGTGCCAGCAGCCAAGTCGGGACACTGTACCAAGAGACCCAGTACTTC.

This clone was seen a handful of times. This sequence joins TRBV5-5 and TRBJ1-1; D might be TRBD1 (6 bases). Germline loops: CDR1 SGHKS, CDR2 YYEKEE (reference sequence). The CDR3 totals 15 residues. V lost 0 bases, J lost 7 bases, and 16 bases lay in between. CDR3 region: CASSLEGTKGLEAFF. DNA for the CDR3: TGTGCCAGCAGCTTGGAGGGGACAAAAGGCCTTGAAGCTTTCTTT.

The chain joins TRBV4-1 to TRBJ2-1, with 7 nucleotides matching TRBD2. The CDR3 contains 15 residues. The ends lost 4 bases at V and 0 bases at J; junction bases unmatched: 3. Germline V CDR1 and CDR2: MGHRA, YSYEKL. CDR3 protein: CASSLGLLSYNEQFF. In DNA, the CDR3 is TGCGCCAGCAGCCTGGGACTACTCTCCTACAATGAGCAGTTCTTC.

This chain's CDR3 is CASSLSGISYEQYF. The CDR3 DNA reads TGTGCCAGCAGCCTCAGCGGGATCTCCTACGAGCAGTACTTC. The chain combines TRBV7-8 with TRBJ2-7; TRBD2 matches 7 bases. The CDR3 spans 14 residues. The ends lost 5 bases at V and 0 bases at J; junction bases unmatched: 4. The germline gives CDR1 SGHVS, CDR2 FQNEAQ.